One sample yielded the 28 T cell receptor beta chains listed below, sequenced in a study of T cell responses to AZD1222 COVID-19 vaccine. TCRdb's copy holds only in-frame clones and misses some; the assay was immunoSEQ multiplex PCR. The sample has 150,000 or so clones, roughly 92% seen once. The sequencing here drew on peripheral blood, taken on day 0 of AZD1222 vaccination. These receptors originate from an adult in good health.

This chain uses TRBV6-5 with TRBJ1-6, with D possibly TRBD1 on 5 matching bases. The germline V gene encodes CDR1 MNHEY and CDR2 SVGAGI. This CDR3 contains 15 residues. With 7 bases removed from V and 8 bases from J, the gap between germline ends came to 18 bases. CDR3 amino acids: CASKSDSLIYSPLHF. The DNA of the CDR3 is TGTGCCAGCAAGAGCGACAGCCTTATTTATTCACCCCTCCACTTT.

The CDR3 loop reads CASSPRGSSGNTIYF. The DNA for the CDR3 is TGTGCCAGCTCACCCAGGGGAAGCTCTGGAAACACCATATATTTT. The chain couples TRBV18 to TRBJ1-3, with TRBD1 as a possible D gene (6 bases). This CDR3 region has 15 residues. Trimming removed 3 bases from V and 0 bases from J, with 9 bases in between. Germline-derived CDR1 and CDR2 are KGHSH and LQKENI.

This chain joins TRBV28 and TRBJ1-2; D possibly corresponds to TRBD1 (5 bases). Trimming took off 6 bases at V and 8 bases at J, with 19 bases between the two ends. The CDR3 has 14 amino acids. CDR1 is MDHEN and CDR2 is SYDVKM in the germline V gene. CDR3 sequence reads: CASRLRRGGLGYTF. The DNA of the CDR3 is TGTGCCAGCAGACTCCGAAGGGGAGGGCTAGGCTACACCTTC.

This chain joins TRBV6-4 and TRBJ1-2; 9 bases fit TRBD1. The CDR3 has 12 amino acids. The germline V gene has CDR1 MRHNA and CDR2 SNTAGT. The V segment lost 6 bases and the J segment 13 bases; nucleotides outside the gene matches: 9. The CDR3 bases are TGTGCCAGCAGGGGTTCGGGACAGGGATTCACCTTC. This sequence encodes CASRGSGQGFTF.

The count of this clone is one. The chain recombines TRBV9 with TRBJ2-7; D may correspond to TRBD1 or TRBD2 (5 bases each). V gave up 6 bases and J gave up 2 bases, with 18 bases separating them. This CDR3 is 15 amino acids long. Germline V gene sequence: CDR1 SGDLS, CDR2 YYNGEE. CDR3 sequence (DNA): TGTGCCAGCACCCAGGGAGCTAGCAAAACCTACGAGCAGTACTTC. Translated: CASTQGASKTYEQYF.

V and J are TRBV5-6 and TRBJ1-2; no definite D call. Trimming cost V 4 bases and J 4 bases, with 29 bases left between them. Germline-derived CDR1 and CDR2 are SGHDT and YYEEEE. This CDR3 is 19 amino acids long. The CDR3 is CASSPSLGAVQLSGYGYTF. CDR3 DNA sequence: TGTGCCAGCAGCCCCTCCCTCGGAGCTGTTCAGTTAAGTGGCTATGGCTACACCTTC.

The chain uses TRBV9 and TRBJ2-5, with D uncertain. V was pared by 4 bases and J by 3 bases, with 10 bases between. The germline gives CDR1 SGDLS, CDR2 YYNGEE. CDR3 length: 13 amino acids. CDR3 coding DNA: TGTGCCAGCAGCCCCCATTTGGAAGAGACCCAGTACTTC. Translating gives CASSPHLEETQYF.

The chain carries TRBV27 and TRBJ2-7, with D maybe TRBD2 (6 bases). V was clipped by 0 bases and J by 0 bases, with 9 bases between them. This CDR3 region has 15 residues. The germline gives CDR1 MNHEY, CDR2 SMNVEV (reference sequence). CDR3 bases: TGTGCCAGCAGTTTATCTCGGACTATCTCCTACGAGCAGTACTTC. Its protein is CASSLSRTISYEQYF.

The chain uses TRBV14 and TRBJ2-1; the match to TRBD2 covers 7 bases. This CDR3 comprises 13 residues. V trimming: 1 base; J trimming: 14 bases; junction bases outside the gene matches: 8. Germline V gene sequence: CDR1 SGHDN, CDR2 FVKESK. CDR3 in amino acids: CASSQGGGRAKFF. DNA for the CDR3: TGTGCCAGCAGCCAAGGGGGTGGGAGGGCCAAGTTCTTC.

The chain couples TRBV29-1 to TRBJ1-1; D is undetermined. The germline V gene has CDR1 SQVTM and CDR2 ANQGSEA. V was shortened by 2 bases and J by 0 bases, with 7 bases between the two germline ends. The CDR3 consists of 13 residues. The CDR3 DNA reads as TGCAGCGTTGAATATCAAGTGAACACTGAAGCTTTCTTT. Protein: CSVEYQVNTEAFF.

This sequence joins TRBV28 and TRBJ1-5; no reliable D call. V lost 7 bases, J lost 6 bases, and 13 bases lay in between. CDR3 length equals 13 residues. Germline V gene data show CDR1 as MDHEN and CDR2 as SYDVKM. The CDR3 sequence: CASKTVTGQPQHF. CDR3 in DNA: TGTGCCAGCAAGACCGTCACGGGTCAGCCCCAGCATTTT.

This clone was observed a single time. The CDR3 coding sequence is TGCAGCGTTCGTGGGGGGACGCCTAACTATGGCTACACCTTC. Residues: CSVRGGTPNYGYTF. The chain joins TRBV29-1 to TRBJ1-2; weak D call: TRBD1 (5 bases). The CDR3 length is 14 residues. Germline assignment: CDR1 SQVTM and CDR2 ANQGSEA. V was cut by 5 bases and J by 0 bases, with 13 bases left in between.

This chain links TRBV6-1 with TRBJ2-3; D perhaps matches TRBD1 (6 bases). V lost 2 bases to trimming and J lost 0 bases, with 12 bases between them. CDR1 MNHNS and CDR2 SASEGT come from the germline V gene. The CDR3 runs 16 residues. The CDR3 nucleotides are TGTGCCAGCAGTGAATGGCGTGGGGGCAGCACAGATACGCAGTATTTT. Translated, it gives CASSEWRGGSTDTQYF.

This clone was observed a few times. The J gene is TRBJ1-1, the V gene TRBV5-1, with D perhaps TRBD1 (5 bases). Germline assignment: CDR1 SGHRS and CDR2 YFSETQ. With 2 bases removed from V and 4 bases from J, the gap between germline ends came to 15 bases. This CDR3 is built from 15 residues. In nucleotides, the CDR3 is TGCGCCAGCAGCTTAAATTTTGGGGGAGGCACTGAAGCTTTCTTT. Translating it yields CASSLNFGGGTEAFF.

This clone appeared a single time. The rearrangement links TRBV5-1 to TRBJ1-1; D is unclear. Germline V gives CDR1 SGHRS, CDR2 YFSETQ. With 5 bases removed from V and 0 bases from J, the gap between germline ends came to 8 bases. This CDR3 comprises 13 residues. The CDR3 coding sequence is TGCGCCAGCAGTCTCCAATTGAACACTGAAGCTTTCTTT. This sequence encodes CASSLQLNTEAFF.

The chain employs TRBV29-1 and TRBJ2-3; the match to TRBD2 covers 10 bases. CDR1 and CDR2 (germline): SQVTM, ANQGSEA. After removal of 5 bases from V and 6 bases from J, the junction contained 11 bases not matched to a gene. The CDR3 sequence is 15 residues long. CDR3 residues: CSVNSGGASRDTQYF. The CDR3 DNA is TGCAGCGTTAACAGCGGGGGGGCCTCCCGCGATACGCAGTATTTT.

CDR3 loop: CASSYGPGADTIYF. The CDR3 DNA follows: TGCGCCAGCAGCTACGGGCCCGGAGCGGACACCATATATTTT. This chain connects TRBV4-1 to TRBJ1-3; D is uncertain. The CDR3 covers 14 residues. Trimming took off 5 bases at V and 8 bases at J, with 16 bases between the two ends. The germline V gene encodes CDR1 MGHRA and CDR2 YSYEKL.

The chain joins TRBV4-1 to TRBJ1-6, with a possible D match to TRBD1 (6 bases). Trimming took off 4 bases at V and 3 bases at J, with 13 bases between the two ends. Germline lookup yields CDR1 MGHRA and CDR2 YSYEKL. This CDR3 is 16 amino acids long. The CDR3 sequence: CASSLTGGNYNSPLHF. In DNA form, the CDR3 reads TGCGCCAGCAGCCTCACGGGGGGCAACTATAATTCACCCCTCCACTTT.

This chain links TRBV21-1 with TRBJ2-7; no check of the table's D call, TRBD2, against the DNA was made. TRBV21-1 is a known pseudogene. The CDR3 is 11 amino acids. CDR3 in amino acids: CAAPTGTRRSF. The DNA of the CDR3 is TGTGCCGCCCCAACGGGGACTAGAAGGTCCTTC.

This clone appeared a single time. This chain joins TRBV18 and TRBJ1-5, with TRBD1 matching 7 bases. The length of the CDR3 is 15 residues. With V trimmed by 1 base and J by 4 bases, 4 bases remained unmatched. Looked up from germline, CDR1 is KGHSH and CDR2 is LQKENI. The CDR3 loop is CASSPLGTENQPQHF. The CDR3 DNA sequence: TGTGCCAGCTCACCACTCGGGACAGAGAATCAGCCCCAGCATTTT.

The gene calls are TRBV24-1 and TRBJ2-2; D is possibly TRBD2 (6 bases). Germline CDR1 reads KGHDR; CDR2 reads SFDVKD. CDR3 length: 18 residues. V was pared by 1 base and J by 1 base, with 15 bases between. CDR3 sequence (DNA): TGTGCCACCAGTGATTTCCGGGGGAGAGGGGAGAACACCGGGGAGCTGTTTTTT. Translation: CATSDFRGRGENTGELFF.

This chain connects TRBV2 to TRBJ1-3; a possible D gene is TRBD1 (5 bases). Germline-derived CDR1 and CDR2 are SNHLY and FYNNEI. V gave up 6 bases and J gave up 4 bases, with 22 bases separating them. The CDR3 totals 17 residues. The chain's CDR3 is CASSPFGGEVRGNTIYF. The DNA for the CDR3 is TGTGCCAGCAGCCCGTTTGGGGGAGAAGTGAGGGGAAACACCATATATTTT.

This rearrangement joins TRBV19 to TRBJ1-1; D uncertain. The germline CDR1 and CDR2 sequences are LNHDA and SQIVND (reference sequence). CDR3 length equals 13 residues. V lost 3 bases, J lost 5 bases, and 10 bases lay in between. CDR3 nucleotide sequence: TGTGCCAGTAGTATGGAAGGAAGAACTGAAGCTTTCTTT. Protein sequence: CASSMEGRTEAFF.

The chain combines TRBV6-5 with TRBJ2-5, with D possibly called TRBD1 or TRBD2 (6 bases each). The CDR3 runs to 14 residues. V was pared by 4 bases and J by 4 bases, with 13 bases between. Germline CDR1 reads MNHEY; CDR2 reads SVGAGI. The CDR3 DNA reads as TGTGCCAGCAGTTCCGTCAGGGGAGGAGAGACCCAGTACTTC. This encodes CASSSVRGGETQYF.

The chain has TRBV19 and TRBJ1-6; D perhaps matches TRBD1 (5 bases). Per the germline V gene, CDR1 is LNHDA and CDR2 is SQIVND (reference sequence). This CDR3 contains 15 residues. V shed 2 bases and J shed 7 bases, with 12 bases lying between them. The CDR3 sequence: CASSITREANSPLHF. Here the CDR3 DNA reads TGTGCCAGTAGTATAACCAGGGAGGCAAATTCACCCCTCCACTTT.

Turning to this clone: At one of its ends the junction is not consistent with the germline gene, which may arise from a read error. The V gene is TRBV11-2, the J gene TRBJ2-1; D ambiguous. The CDR3 is 12 residues long. Germline V gene sequence: CDR1 SGHAT, CDR2 FQNNGV. The CDR3 loop reads CASSLEYSEQFF. The CDR3, as DNA: TGTGCCAGCAGCTTAGAATACAGTGAGCAGTTCTTC.

This clone was counted once. CDR3 sequence: CASSPNSGAQETQYF. CDR3 nucleotide sequence: TGTGCCAGCAGTCCCAATAGCGGGGCCCAAGAGACCCAGTACTTC. The genes are TRBV28 and TRBJ2-5; 8 bases line up with TRBD2. The CDR3 length is 15 residues. Germline V CDR1 and CDR2: MDHEN, SYDVKM. The V and J ends lost 5 bases and 1 base, in that order; junction bases with no gene match: 6.

The chain recombines TRBV15 with TRBJ2-2; D may be TRBD2 (6 bases). The CDR3 is 17 amino acids. The V end lost 5 bases, the J end lost 0 bases, and 16 bases lay between the germline ends. CDR1 and CDR2 from the germline V gene are LNHNV and YYDKDF (reference sequence). The CDR3 is CATSALAGLANTGELFF. The CDR3 DNA sequence: TGTGCCACCAGCGCCCTTGCGGGACTTGCGAACACCGGGGAGCTGTTTTTT.